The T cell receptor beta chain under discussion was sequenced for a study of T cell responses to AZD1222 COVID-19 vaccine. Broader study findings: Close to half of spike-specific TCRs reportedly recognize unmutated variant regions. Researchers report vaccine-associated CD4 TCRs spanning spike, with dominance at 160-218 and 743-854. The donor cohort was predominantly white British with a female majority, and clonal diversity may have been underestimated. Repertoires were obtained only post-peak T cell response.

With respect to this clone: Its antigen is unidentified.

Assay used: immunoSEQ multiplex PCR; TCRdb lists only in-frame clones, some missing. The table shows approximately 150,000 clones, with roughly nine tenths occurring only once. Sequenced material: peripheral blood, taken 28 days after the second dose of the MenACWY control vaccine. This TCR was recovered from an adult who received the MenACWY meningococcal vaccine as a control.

The CDR3 is CASNQGRWNSPLHF. CDR3 in DNA: TGTGCCAGCAACCAGGGGCGCTGGAATTCACCCCTCCACTTT. The chain has TRBV27 and TRBJ1-6, with TRBD1 as a possible D gene (6 bases). Germline CDR1 reads MNHEY; CDR2 reads SMNVEV (reference sequence). V was pared by 7 bases and J by 7 bases, with 14 bases between. The CDR3 is made up of 14 amino acids.